This TCR beta chain was captured by sequencing in a study of blood T cell repertoires in COVID-19. Turning to the study itself: Samples representing acute and convalescent COVID-19 were sourced from the United States, Italy and Spain. PBMCs, B-cell-depleted T cells, or T cells were the source of the cDNA or gDNA that made up the material.

Per the original methods: The assay estimated nucleated cells by amplifying reference gene primers. Profiled with immunoSEQ multiplex PCR; TCRdb holds only in-frame clones, not every one. Clonal size and the V and J genes are those of that table, whereas D and trimming came from the DNA. The profile shows 150,000 to 250,000 clones, approximately 84% of them singletons. Comments on this clone: At one boundary the junction diverges from the germline segment, which might be a read error.

The sequenced material came from peripheral blood. The TCR originated in a human donor with acute or convalescent COVID-19. The donor label of this sample is uncertain.

The CDR3 sequence is CASSRSAGGTDTQYF. Here the CDR3 DNA reads TGTGCCAGCTCACGGTCTGCGGGAGGCACGGATACGCAGTATTTT. The V call is TRBV18, the J call TRBJ2-3; 8 nucleotides align to TRBD2. Germline V gene sequence: CDR1 KGHSH, CDR2 LQKENI. The CDR3 has 15 amino acids.